This T cell receptor beta chain comes out of a study of blood T cell repertoires in COVID-19 (dated by TCRdb to the early 2020s). Study-level background: Samples covering the acute and convalescent phases of COVID-19 were provided by collaborators in the United States, Italy and Spain. The prospective study material was composed of cDNA or gDNA derived from T cells, B-cell-depleted T cells, or PBMCs. The dataset comprised deeply sampled blood TCRbeta repertoires from subjects exposed to, actively infected with, or recovered from COVID-19. The repertoires were released in a freely available public database meant as a resource for research on the immune response to SARS-CoV-2. The samples were drawn from two sources: the first 160 participants of the ongoing ImmuneRACE study, and some 1,300 subjects contributed by 6 global collaborators. A de-identified subject ID, COVID-19 status, age in years and sex were almost always included in the sample metadata. Where available, HLA class I and class II types were obtained from metadata supplied by the sample provider rather than from assay-based typing. Results and caveats for the whole study, not just this receptor: The quantity of clinical and demographic metadata differed by source and by participant and was supplied without curation.

TCRbeta CDR3 regions were amplified from genomic DNA using the immunoSEQ Assay, a bias-controlled multiplex PCR. Regarding the original processing steps: Within the assay, amplification of reference gene primers was used to estimate how many nucleated cells each sample contained. To quantify the absolute abundance of each unique TCRbeta CDR3 rearrangement, sequence reads were collapsed and filtered. For each sample, productive Simpson clonality was calculated as the square root of Simpson's diversity index across productive rearrangements. TCRdb re-hosts the immuneACCESS table, in-frame sequences only. Its copies lack some clones; in the studies checked, an unresolved V gene accounts for under half of them, and the cause for the rest is not known. V and J calls and clone size are as listed in that table; D and trimming were resolved from the DNA. The sample has some 30,000 clones on record, roughly 90% of them singletons. The ten largest account for about 1.9% of the sample.

CDR1 and CDR2, per the germline V gene, are KGHSH and LQKENI. The CDR3 sequence holds 14 residues, the cysteine and phenylalanine included. The read is trimmed to its CDR3 DNA, 42 bases read in frame from base 1. The V and J ends are trimmed by 3 bases and 6 bases, leaving 13 bases between them. Remarks on this clone: Which antigen it targets is not known. No much larger clone exists at a distance of one base, and base qualities are not known.

Each collaborating institution followed its own protocols to collect whole blood in K2EDTA tubes. For TCRbeta analysis, collaborator samples were shipped as frozen whole blood, as isolated PBMCs, or as DNA extracted from either sample type. The source of this sequence is a man aged 50 or older with active or convalescent COVID-19. Sequenced material: peripheral blood. In this chain, TRBV18 is recombined with TRBJ2-3; D gene: possibly TRBD2, on 6 matching bases. The CDR3 has the sequence CASSPSHRGDTQYF. The DNA is as follows: TGTGCCAGCTCACCTTCCCACCGGGGGGATACGCAGTATTTT.